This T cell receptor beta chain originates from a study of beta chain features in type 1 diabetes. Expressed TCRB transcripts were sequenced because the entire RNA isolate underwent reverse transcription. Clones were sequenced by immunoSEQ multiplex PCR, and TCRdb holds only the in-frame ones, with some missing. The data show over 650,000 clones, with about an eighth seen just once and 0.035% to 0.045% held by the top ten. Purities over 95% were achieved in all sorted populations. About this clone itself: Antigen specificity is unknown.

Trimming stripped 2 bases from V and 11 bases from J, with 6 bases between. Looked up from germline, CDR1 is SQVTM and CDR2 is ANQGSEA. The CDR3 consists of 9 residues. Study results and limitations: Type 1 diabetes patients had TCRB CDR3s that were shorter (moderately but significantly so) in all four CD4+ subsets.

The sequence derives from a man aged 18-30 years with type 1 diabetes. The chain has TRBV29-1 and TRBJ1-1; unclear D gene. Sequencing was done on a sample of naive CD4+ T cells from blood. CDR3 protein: CSVETGAFF. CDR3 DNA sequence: TGCAGCGTTGAAACGGGTGCTTTCTTT.